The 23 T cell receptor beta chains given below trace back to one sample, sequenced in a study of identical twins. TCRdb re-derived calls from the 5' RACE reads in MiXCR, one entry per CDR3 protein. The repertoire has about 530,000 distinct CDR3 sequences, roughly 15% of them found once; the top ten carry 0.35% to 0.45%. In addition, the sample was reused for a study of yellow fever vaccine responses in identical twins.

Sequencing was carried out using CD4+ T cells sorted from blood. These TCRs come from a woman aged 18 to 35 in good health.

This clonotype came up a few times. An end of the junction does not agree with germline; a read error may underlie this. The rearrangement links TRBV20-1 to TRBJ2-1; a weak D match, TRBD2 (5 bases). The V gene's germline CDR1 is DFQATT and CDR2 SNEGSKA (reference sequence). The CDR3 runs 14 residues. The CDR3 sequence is CSVRVLGILNEQFF. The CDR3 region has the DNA TGCAGTGTTAGAGTACTAGGGATACTAAATGAGCAGTTCTTC.

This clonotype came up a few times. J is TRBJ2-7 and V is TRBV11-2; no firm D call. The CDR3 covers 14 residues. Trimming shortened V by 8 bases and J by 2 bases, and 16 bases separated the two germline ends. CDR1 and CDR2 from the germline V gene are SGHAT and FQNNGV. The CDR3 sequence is CASATFRTTYEQYV. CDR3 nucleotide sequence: TGTGCCAGCGCAACTTTTAGAACTACCTACGAGCAGTACGTC.

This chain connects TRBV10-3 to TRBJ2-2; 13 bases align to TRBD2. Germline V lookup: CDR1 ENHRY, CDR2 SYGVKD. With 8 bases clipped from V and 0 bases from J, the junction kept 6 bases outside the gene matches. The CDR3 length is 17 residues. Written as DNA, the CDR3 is TGTGCCATCGGAATGACTAGCGGGGGGCCGAACACCGGGGAGCTGTTTTTT. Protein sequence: CAIGMTSGGPNTGELFF.

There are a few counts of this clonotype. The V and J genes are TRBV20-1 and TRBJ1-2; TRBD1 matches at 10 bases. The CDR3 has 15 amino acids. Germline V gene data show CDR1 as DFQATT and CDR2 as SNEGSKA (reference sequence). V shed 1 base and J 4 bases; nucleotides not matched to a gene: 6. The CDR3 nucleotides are TGCAGTGCTAGAGTAACCGGGACAGGGGTCTATGGCTACACCTTC. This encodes CSARVTGTGVYGYTF.

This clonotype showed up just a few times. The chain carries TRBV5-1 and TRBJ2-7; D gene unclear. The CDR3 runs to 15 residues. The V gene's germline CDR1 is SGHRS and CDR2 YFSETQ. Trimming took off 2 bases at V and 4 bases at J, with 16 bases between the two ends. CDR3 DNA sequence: TGCGCCAGCAGCTTCGGGCTCCCGGTGGGTTACGAGCAGTACTTC. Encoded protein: CASSFGLPVGYEQYF.

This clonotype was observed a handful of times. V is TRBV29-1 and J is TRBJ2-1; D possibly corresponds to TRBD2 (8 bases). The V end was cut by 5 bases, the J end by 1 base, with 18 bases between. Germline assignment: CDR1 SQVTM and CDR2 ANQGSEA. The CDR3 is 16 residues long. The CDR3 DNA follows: TGCAGCGTTTGGGACAGCAGCGGGAGATCCTACAATGAGCAGTTCTTC. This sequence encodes CSVWDSSGRSYNEQFF.

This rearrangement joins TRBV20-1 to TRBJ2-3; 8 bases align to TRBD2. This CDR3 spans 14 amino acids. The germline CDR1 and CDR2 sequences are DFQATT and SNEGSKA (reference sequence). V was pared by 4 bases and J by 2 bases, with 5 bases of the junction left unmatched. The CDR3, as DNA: TGCAGTGCTACAGCGGGGGCGGACACAGATACGCAGTATTTT. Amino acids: CSATAGADTDTQYF.

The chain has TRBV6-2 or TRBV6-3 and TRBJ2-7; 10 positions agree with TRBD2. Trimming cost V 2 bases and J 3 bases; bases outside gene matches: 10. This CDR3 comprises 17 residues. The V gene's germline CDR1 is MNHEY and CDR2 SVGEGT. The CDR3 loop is CASSYRPSGREGYEQYF. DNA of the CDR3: TGTGCCAGCAGTTACCGGCCTAGCGGGAGAGAGGGCTACGAGCAGTACTTC.

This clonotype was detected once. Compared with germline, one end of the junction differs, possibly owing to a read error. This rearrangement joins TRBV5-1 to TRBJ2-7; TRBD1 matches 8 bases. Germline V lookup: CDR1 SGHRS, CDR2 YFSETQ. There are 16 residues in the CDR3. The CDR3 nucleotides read TGCGCCAGCAGCTTGTGGTCGAGGACAGGGCTAAGAGAGCTGTACTTC. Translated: CASSLWSRTGLRELYF.

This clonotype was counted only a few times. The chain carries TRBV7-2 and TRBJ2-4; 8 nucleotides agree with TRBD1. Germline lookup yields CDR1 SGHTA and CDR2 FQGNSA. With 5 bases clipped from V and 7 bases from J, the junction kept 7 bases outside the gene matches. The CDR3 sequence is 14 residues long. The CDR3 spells CASSRGQGWNIQYF. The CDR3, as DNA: TGTGCCAGCAGCAGAGGACAGGGTTGGAACATTCAGTACTTC.

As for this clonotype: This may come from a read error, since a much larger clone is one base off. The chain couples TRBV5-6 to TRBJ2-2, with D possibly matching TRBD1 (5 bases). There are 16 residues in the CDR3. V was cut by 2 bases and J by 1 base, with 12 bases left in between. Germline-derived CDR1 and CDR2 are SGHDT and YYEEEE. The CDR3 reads CASSLGQQGNTGELFF. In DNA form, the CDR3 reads TGTGCCAGCAGCTTAGGCCAGCAGGGGAACACCGGGGAGCTGTTTTTT.

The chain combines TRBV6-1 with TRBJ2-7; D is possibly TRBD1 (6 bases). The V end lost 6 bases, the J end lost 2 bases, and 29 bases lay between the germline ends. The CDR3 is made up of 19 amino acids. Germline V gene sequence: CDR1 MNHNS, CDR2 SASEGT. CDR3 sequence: CASSICDPRTDIKTYEQYV. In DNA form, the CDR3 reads TGTGCCAGCAGCATATGCGACCCCCGGACAGACATTAAGACCTACGAGCAGTACGTC.

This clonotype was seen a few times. This CDR3 reads CSARYHQVATSGRALNEQFF. The CDR3 DNA is TGCAGTGCTAGATATCACCAAGTCGCGACTAGCGGGAGGGCCCTCAATGAGCAGTTCTTC. The J gene is TRBJ2-1, the V gene TRBV20-1, with TRBD2 matching over 14 bases. The germline V gene has CDR1 DFQATT and CDR2 SNEGSKA (reference sequence). The CDR3 spans 20 residues. V lost 2 bases, J lost 6 bases, and 18 bases stayed unmatched.

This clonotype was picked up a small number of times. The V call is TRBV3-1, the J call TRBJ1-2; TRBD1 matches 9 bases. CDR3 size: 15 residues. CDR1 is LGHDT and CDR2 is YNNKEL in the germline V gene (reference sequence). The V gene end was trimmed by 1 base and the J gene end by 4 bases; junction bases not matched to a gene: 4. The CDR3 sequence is CASSQVGTGTYGYTF. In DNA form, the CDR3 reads TGTGCCAGCAGCCAAGTAGGGACAGGGACCTATGGCTACACCTTC.

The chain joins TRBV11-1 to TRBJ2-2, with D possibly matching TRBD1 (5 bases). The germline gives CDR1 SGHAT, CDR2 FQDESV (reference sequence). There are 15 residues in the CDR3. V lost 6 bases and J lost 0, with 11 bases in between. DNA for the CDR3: TGTGCCAGCAGAACAGGCAGAACGAACACCGGGGAGCTGTTTTTT. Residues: CASRTGRTNTGELFF.

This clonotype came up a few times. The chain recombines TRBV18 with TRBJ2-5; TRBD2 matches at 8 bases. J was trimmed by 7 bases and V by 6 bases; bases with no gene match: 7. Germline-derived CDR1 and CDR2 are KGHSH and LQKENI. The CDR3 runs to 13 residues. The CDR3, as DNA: TGTGCCAGCTCCGCCGGACTAGCTGTGACCCAGTACTTC. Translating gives CASSAGLAVTQYF. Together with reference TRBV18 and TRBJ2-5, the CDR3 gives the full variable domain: NAGVMQNPRHLVRRRGQEARLRCSPMKGHSHVYWYRQLPEEGLKFMVYLQKENIIDESGMPKERFSAEFPKEGPSILRIQQVVRGDSAAYFCASSAGLAVTQYFGPGTRLLVL.

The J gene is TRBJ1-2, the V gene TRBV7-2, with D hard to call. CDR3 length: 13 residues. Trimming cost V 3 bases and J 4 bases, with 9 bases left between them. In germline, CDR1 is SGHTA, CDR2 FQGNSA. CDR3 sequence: CASSFDPAYGYTF. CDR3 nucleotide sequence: TGTGCCAGCAGCTTCGATCCAGCCTATGGCTACACCTTC.

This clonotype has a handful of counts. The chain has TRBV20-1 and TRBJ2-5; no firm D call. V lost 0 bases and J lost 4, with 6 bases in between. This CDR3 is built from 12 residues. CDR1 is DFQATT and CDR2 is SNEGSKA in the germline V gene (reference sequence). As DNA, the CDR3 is TGCAGTGCTAGAGACTGGACAGAGACCCAGTACTTC. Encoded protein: CSARDWTETQYF.

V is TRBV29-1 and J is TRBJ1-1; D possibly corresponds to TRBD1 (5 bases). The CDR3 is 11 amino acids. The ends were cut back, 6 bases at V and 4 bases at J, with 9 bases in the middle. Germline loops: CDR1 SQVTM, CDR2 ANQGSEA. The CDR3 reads CSVKGVTEAFF. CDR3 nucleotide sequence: TGCAGCGTCAAAGGGGTCACTGAAGCTTTCTTT.

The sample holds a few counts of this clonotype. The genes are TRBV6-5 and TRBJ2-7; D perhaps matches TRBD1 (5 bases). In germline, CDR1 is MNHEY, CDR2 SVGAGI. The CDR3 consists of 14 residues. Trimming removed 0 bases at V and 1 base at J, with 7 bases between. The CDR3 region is CASSYSPGSYEQYF. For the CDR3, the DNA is TGTGCCAGCAGTTACTCGCCAGGGTCCTACGAGCAGTACTTC.

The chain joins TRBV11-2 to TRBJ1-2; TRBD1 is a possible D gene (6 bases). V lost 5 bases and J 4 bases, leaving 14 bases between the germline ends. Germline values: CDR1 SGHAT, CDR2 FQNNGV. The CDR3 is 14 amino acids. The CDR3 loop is CASSLHREGYGYTF. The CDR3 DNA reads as TGTGCCAGCAGCCTTCACAGGGAGGGCTATGGCTACACCTTC.

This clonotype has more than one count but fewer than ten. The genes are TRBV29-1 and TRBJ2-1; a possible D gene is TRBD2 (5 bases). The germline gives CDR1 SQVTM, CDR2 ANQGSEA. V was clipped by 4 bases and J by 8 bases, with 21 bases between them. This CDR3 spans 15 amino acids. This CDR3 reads CSVVGRLASFDEQFF. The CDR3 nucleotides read TGCAGCGTTGTTGGAAGGCTAGCTTCCTTCGATGAGCAGTTCTTC.

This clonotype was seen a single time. The CDR3 region has the DNA TGTGCCAGCAGCGTTCCCGGGACGGGGTACGAGCAGTACTTC. It encodes CASSVPGTGYEQYF. The chain uses TRBV7-8 and TRBJ2-7; either TRBD1 or TRBD2 may supply D (5 bases each). Germline loops: CDR1 SGHVS, CDR2 FQNEAQ. V was clipped by 5 bases and J by 4 bases, with 15 bases between them. The CDR3 has 14 residues.